These 15 T cell receptor beta chains were sequenced from one sample in a study of CD8+CD57+ T cells in acquired aplastic anemia. Researchers used genomic DNA as the template to profile TCR beta VDJ and CDR3. TCRdb passed the reads through MiXCR, listing each CDR3 protein once. The data show tens of thousands of distinct CDR3 sequences, around three quarters seen once. Specimen: sorted CD4+, CD8+, or CD8+CD57+ T cells (not recorded which) from PBMCs. The receptors originated from a human donor in good health, serving as a control.

This chain links TRBV29-1 with TRBJ1-1; tentative D call: TRBD1 (6 bases). Germline V gene data show CDR1 as SQVTM and CDR2 as ANQGSEA. V was shortened by 4 bases and J by 11 bases, with 14 bases between the two germline ends. The CDR3 is made up of 11 amino acids. The CDR3 DNA follows: TGCAGCGTTGCTGAACAGGGCATTGCTTTCTTT. Protein sequence: CSVAEQGIAFF.

This clonotype was counted between two and nine times. The V call is TRBV12-3 or TRBV12-4, the J call TRBJ2-5, with D perhaps matching TRBD1 (5 bases). V was pared by 1 base and J by 5 bases, with 8 bases between. This CDR3 spans 13 amino acids. CDR3 in DNA: TGTGCCAGCAGTTTAGGGGGCCAGGAGACCCAGTACTTC. It specifies CASSLGGQETQYF.

The chain carries TRBV20-1 and TRBJ1-1, with D hard to call. V was pared by 6 bases and J by 3 bases, with 14 bases between. In germline, CDR1 is DFQATT, CDR2 SNEGSKA (reference sequence). This CDR3 spans 13 amino acids. The chain's CDR3 is CSARWTRDTEAFF. Written as DNA, the CDR3 is TGCAGTGCCCGATGGACTAGAGACACTGAAGCTTTCTTT.

The chain couples TRBV24-1 to TRBJ2-1, with TRBD2 identical over 9 bases. This CDR3 is built from 14 residues. Germline V gene sequence: CDR1 KGHDR, CDR2 SFDVKD. Trimming at V came to 5 bases and at J to 5 bases, leaving 3 bases not matched to a gene. CDR3 coding DNA: TGTGCCACCAGTGGGACTAGCGTTCACAATGAGCAGTTCTTC. Protein product: CATSGTSVHNEQFF.

This clonotype is a singleton in its sample. The genes are TRBV7-2 and TRBJ2-3; D may be TRBD2 (5 bases). The V end was cut by 5 bases, the J end by 5 bases, with 5 bases between. The CDR3 totals 11 residues. The germline V gene has CDR1 SGHTA and CDR2 FQGNSA. The CDR3 DNA follows: TGTGCCAGCAGCCGGGGAGATACGCAGTATTTT. This translates into CASSRGDTQYF.

The rearrangement links TRBV5-5 to TRBJ1-2; 7 positions agree with TRBD1. Germline CDR1 and CDR2: SGHKS and YYEKEE (reference sequence). V trimming: 4 bases; J trimming: 5 bases; junction bases outside the gene matches: 8. The CDR3 is 14 residues long. The CDR3 sequence: CASSVRDSSYGYTF. The CDR3 DNA reads TGTGCCAGCAGCGTTAGGGACAGTTCATATGGCTACACCTTC. Drawing the rest from reference TRBV5-5 and TRBJ1-2, the complete variable domain is DAGVTQSPTHLIKTRGQQVTLRCSPISGHKSVSWYQQVLGQGPQFIFQYYEKEERGRGNFPDRFSARQFPNYSSELNVNALLLGDSALYLCASSVRDSSYGYTFGSGTRLTVV.

This clonotype was counted a single time. V and J are TRBV14 and TRBJ2-3; 7 bases are shared with TRBD2. The CDR3 contains 15 residues. The V gene's germline CDR1 is SGHDN and CDR2 FVKESK. Germline trimming cut 8 bases from V and 6 bases from J; bases unmatched to any gene: 14. The CDR3 spells CASGPRGGDSDTQYF. The CDR3 nucleotides are TGTGCCAGCGGCCCCCGCGGGGGAGACTCGGATACGCAGTATTTT.

V is TRBV15 and J is TRBJ1-5; no firm D call. The germline V gene has CDR1 LNHNV and CDR2 YYDKDF (reference sequence). CDR3 length: 15 amino acids. Trimming took 2 bases from V and 11 from J, leaving 19 bases between them. CDR3 DNA: TGTGCCACCAGCAGATCCCCGGGCCCGCCGGGGACCCAGCATTTT. Its protein product is CATSRSPGPPGTQHF.

The chain employs TRBV25-1 and TRBJ2-1; TRBD1 is a possible D gene (5 bases). CDR3 size: 11 residues. Germline V CDR1 and CDR2: MGHDK, SYGVNS. Trimming removed 7 bases at V and 11 bases at J, with 12 bases between. The CDR3 loop reads CASTLGQQQFF. The CDR3 bases are TGTGCCAGCACTCTAGGACAACAGCAGTTCTTC. Full variable domain (missing parts from reference TRBV25-1 and TRBJ2-1): EADIYQTPRYLVIGTGKKITLECSQTMGHDKMYWYQQDPGMELHLIHYSYGVNSTEKGDLSSESTVSRIRTEHFPLTLESARPSHTSQYLCASTLGQQQFFGPGTRLTVL.

This clonotype showed up just a few times. The chain is built from TRBV19 and TRBJ1-2, with TRBD1 matching over 11 bases. CDR3 length: 18 residues. The J segment lost 0 bases and the V segment lost 3 bases, leaving 9 bases of the junction unmatched. Germline assignment: CDR1 LNHDA and CDR2 SQIVND (reference sequence). The CDR3 DNA sequence: TGTGCCAGTAGTATCCTATCGGACAGGGGGCTTACTAACTATGGCTACACCTTC. Its protein is CASSILSDRGLTNYGYTF.

The J gene is TRBJ1-1, the V gene TRBV4-1; 7 nucleotides align to TRBD1. Germline CDR1 is MGHRA and CDR2 is YSYEKL. This CDR3 has 14 amino acids. The ends lost 1 base at V and 4 bases at J; junction bases unmatched: 3. CDR3 region: CASSQVQGVTEAFF. The CDR3 DNA is TGCGCCAGCAGCCAAGTGCAGGGGGTCACTGAAGCTTTCTTT.

V and J are TRBV11-2 and TRBJ2-2; D is possibly TRBD2 (7 bases). This CDR3 contains 16 residues. The V gene lost 5 bases and the J gene lost 6 bases, with 19 bases spanning the gap. Germline CDR1 reads SGHAT; CDR2 reads FQNNGV. DNA of the CDR3: TGTGCCAGCAGCACTCACTCGGGGGGCCGGGCCGGGGAGCTGTTTTTT. Translating gives CASSTHSGGRAGELFF.

This clonotype came up once. This chain uses TRBV2 with TRBJ1-3; D unclear. Trimming removed 6 bases at V and 1 base at J, with 7 bases between. Looked up from germline, CDR1 is SNHLY and CDR2 is FYNNEI. The CDR3 has 13 residues. The CDR3 sequence: CASSKQSGNTIYF. Written as DNA, the CDR3 is TGTGCCAGCAGCAAACAATCTGGAAACACCATATATTTT.

This chain links TRBV7-8 with TRBJ2-2; D remains ambiguous. V lost 5 bases and J lost 6, with 10 bases in between. Germline-derived CDR1 and CDR2 are SGHVS and FQNEAQ. The CDR3 covers 13 residues. The CDR3 loop is CASSMSSSGELFF. CDR3 DNA: TGTGCCAGCAGCATGTCGAGCTCCGGGGAGCTGTTTTTT. Combining the CDR3 with reference TRBV7-8 and TRBJ2-2 gives the whole variable domain GAGVSQSPRYKVAKRGQDVALRCDPISGHVSLFWYQQALGQGPEFLTYFQNEAQLDKSGLPSDRFFAERPEGSVSTLKIQRTQQEDSAVYLCASSMSSSGELFFGEGSRLTVL.

V and J are TRBV20-1 and TRBJ1-2; D is perhaps TRBD1 (6 bases). The CDR3 spans 13 residues. Trimming pared 0 bases from V and 6 bases from J, leaving 11 bases between. Germline lookup yields CDR1 DFQATT and CDR2 SNEGSKA (reference sequence). The DNA for the CDR3 is TGCAGTGCTAGAGACGGGGGCCTGGATGGCTACACCTTC. Protein sequence: CSARDGGLDGYTF.